Listed below are T cell receptor beta chains from one sample, sequenced in a study of blood T cell repertoires in COVID-19. Measured with immunoSEQ multiplex PCR; TCRdb has only the in-frame clones, and not every one. Of under 250,000 clones listed, 84% are singletons. The sequenced material came from peripheral blood. All receptors come from a woman younger than 45 who had recovered from COVID-19. Both conserved end residues are part of each CDR3. D genes are given only for firm matches. Clone size, where shown, is once, few, many, or a class for clones that have expanded.

TRBJ2-6,-,TRBV30,-,CAWSVWAAGANVLTF,TGTGCCTGGAGTGTATGGGCAGCTGGGGCCAACGTCCTGACTTTC
TRBJ1-2,-,TRBV7-9,TRBD1,CASSYGTGVGYTF,TGTGCCAGCAGCTACGGGACAGGGGTAGGCTACACCTTC
TRBJ2-2,-,TRBV27,TRBD1,CASSKTDRGRFFDTGELFF,TGTGCCAGCAGTAAAACTGACAGGGGCCGCTTTTTTGACACCGGGGAGCTGTTTTTT
TRBJ2-1,-,TRBV7-3,TRBD2,CASSPQRAGGWYNEQFF,TGTGCCAGCAGCCCCCAAAGAGCGGGAGGGTGGTACAATGAGCAGTTCTTC
TRBJ1-2,-,TRBV28,-,CACGRFNYGYTF,TGTGCCTGCGGGCGTTTTAACTATGGCTACACCTTC
TRBJ2-2,few,TRBV4-2,-,CASTKDYRTGELFF,TGTGCCAGCACCAAGGACTACCGCACCGGGGAGCTGTTTTTT
TRBJ2-5,-,TRBV5-1,TRBD1,CASSSTGGVGETQYF,TGCGCCAGCAGCTCAACAGGGGGCGTGGGAGAGACCCAGTACTTC
TRBJ1-4,-,TRBV5-4,-,CASSLQRGGDEKLFF,TGTGCCAGCAGCTTACAAAGGGGTGGCGATGAAAAACTGTTTTTT
TRBJ2-2,-,TRBV27,TRBD2,CASSLRGLANTGELFF,TGTGCCAGCAGTTTACGGGGACTAGCGAACACCGGGGAGCTGTTTTTT
TRBJ2-7,-,TRBV5-1,-,CASSFYPGRTYEQYF,TGCGCCAGCAGCTTCTATCCAGGGCGAACCTACGAGCAGTACTTC
TRBJ2-2,once,TRBV9,TRBD1,CASSVGTGWNTGELFF,TGTGCCAGCAGCGTCGGGACAGGTTGGAACACCGGGGAGCTGTTTTTT
TRBJ2-7,-,TRBV11-1,TRBD1,CANCRDRVDEQYF,TGTGCCAACTGCCGGGACAGGGTCGACGAGCAGTACTTC
TRBJ2-1,-,TRBV5-1,-,CASSYLASGEQFF,TGCGCCAGCAGCTATTTGGCCTCGGGTGAGCAGTTCTTC
TRBJ2-3,-,TRBV10-3,-,CAMGSSRGGPPDTQYF,TGTGCCATGGGATCCAGCCGGGGAGGCCCCCCAGATACGCAGTATTTT
TRBJ2-3,-,TRBV28,TRBD2,CASSFTLAGGSTDTQYF,TGTGCCAGCAGTTTTACACTAGCGGGAGGGAGCACAGATACGCAGTATTTT
TRBJ2-1,-,TRBV6-4,-,CASSDGTHNEQFF,TGTGCCAGCAGTGACGGGACTCACAATGAGCAGTTCTTC
TRBJ1-3,-,TRBV5-4,TRBD1,CASSSRTGPGNTIYF,TGTGCCAGCAGCTCCCGGACAGGGCCAGGAAACACCATATATTTT
TRBJ2-7,-,TRBV28,-,CATLRYEQYF,TGTGCCACCCTCCGTTACGAGCAGTACTTC
TRBJ1-2,-,TRBV30,TRBD1,CAWRGTVNYGYTF,TGTGCCTGGAGGGGGACAGTTAACTATGGCTACACCTTC
TRBJ1-1,-,TRBV30,-,CAWSAGLEDTEAFF,TGTGCCTGGAGTGCGGGCTTGGAGGACACTGAAGCTTTCTTT
TRBJ1-2,-,TRBV30,-,CAWSAHRAGYGYTF,TGTGCCTGGAGTGCGCACAGGGCCGGCTATGGCTACACCTTC
TRBJ2-2,few,TRBV19,-,CASMSGGSNTGELFF,TGTGCCAGTATGTCTGGGGGGTCGAACACCGGGGAGCTGTTTTTT
TRBJ2-1,-,TRBV2,TRBD2,CASSLTGLARNEQFF,TGTGCCAGCAGTCTAACCGGACTAGCGAGAAATGAGCAGTTCTTC
TRBJ2-5,-,TRBV9,TRBD2,CASSVEVGAGWGSGSRQETQYF,TGTGCCAGCAGCGTAGAGGTCGGAGCGGGCTGGGGTAGCGGGAGTAGGCAAGAGACCCAGTACTTC